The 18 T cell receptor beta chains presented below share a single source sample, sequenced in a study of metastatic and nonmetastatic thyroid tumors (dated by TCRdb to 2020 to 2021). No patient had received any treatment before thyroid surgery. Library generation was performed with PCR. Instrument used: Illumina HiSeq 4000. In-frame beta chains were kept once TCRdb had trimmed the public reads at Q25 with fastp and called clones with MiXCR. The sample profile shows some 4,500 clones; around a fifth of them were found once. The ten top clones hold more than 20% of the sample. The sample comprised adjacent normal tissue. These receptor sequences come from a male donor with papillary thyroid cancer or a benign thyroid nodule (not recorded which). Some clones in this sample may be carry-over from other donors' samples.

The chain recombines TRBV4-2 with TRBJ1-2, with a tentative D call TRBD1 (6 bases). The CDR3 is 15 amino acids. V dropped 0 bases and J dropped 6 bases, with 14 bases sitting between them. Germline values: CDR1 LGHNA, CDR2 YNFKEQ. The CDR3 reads CASSQETGGRDGYTF. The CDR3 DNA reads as TGTGCCAGCAGCCAAGAAACGGGGGGGCGCGATGGCTACACCTTC.

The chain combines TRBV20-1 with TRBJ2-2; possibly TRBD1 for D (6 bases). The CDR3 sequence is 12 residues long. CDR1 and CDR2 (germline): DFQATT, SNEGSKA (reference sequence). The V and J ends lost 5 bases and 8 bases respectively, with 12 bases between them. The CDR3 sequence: CSAAVGTGELFF. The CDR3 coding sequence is TGCAGTGCTGCCGTGGGGACAGGGGAGCTGTTTTTT.

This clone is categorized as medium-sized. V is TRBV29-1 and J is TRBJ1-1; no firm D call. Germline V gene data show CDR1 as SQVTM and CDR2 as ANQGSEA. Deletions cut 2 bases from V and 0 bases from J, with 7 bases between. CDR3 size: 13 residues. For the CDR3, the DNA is TGCAGCGTTGAACACAGCATGAACACTGAAGCTTTCTTT. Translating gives CSVEHSMNTEAFF.

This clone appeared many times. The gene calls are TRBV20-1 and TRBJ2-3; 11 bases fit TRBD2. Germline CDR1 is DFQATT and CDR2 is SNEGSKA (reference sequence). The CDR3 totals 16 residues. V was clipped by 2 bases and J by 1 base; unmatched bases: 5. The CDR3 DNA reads TGCAGTGCTAGAACTACTAGCGGGGGTCGCACAGATACGCAGTATTTT. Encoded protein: CSARTTSGGRTDTQYF.

CDR3 bases: TGCGCCAGCAGCTTGGAAGCGGCTATCTCCTACGAGCAGTACTTC. Protein: CASSLEAAISYEQYF. The chain is built from TRBV5-1 and TRBJ2-7; D is perhaps TRBD2 (5 bases). V gave up 0 bases and J gave up 0 bases, with 10 bases separating them. There are 15 residues in the CDR3. Germline values: CDR1 SGHRS, CDR2 YFSETQ.

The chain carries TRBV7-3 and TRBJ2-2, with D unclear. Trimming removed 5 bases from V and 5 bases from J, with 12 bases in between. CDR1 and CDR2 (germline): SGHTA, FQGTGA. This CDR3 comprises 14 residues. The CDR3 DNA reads TGTGCCAGCAGCACCACCTTAGGAACCGGGGAGCTGTTTTTT. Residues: CASSTTLGTGELFF.

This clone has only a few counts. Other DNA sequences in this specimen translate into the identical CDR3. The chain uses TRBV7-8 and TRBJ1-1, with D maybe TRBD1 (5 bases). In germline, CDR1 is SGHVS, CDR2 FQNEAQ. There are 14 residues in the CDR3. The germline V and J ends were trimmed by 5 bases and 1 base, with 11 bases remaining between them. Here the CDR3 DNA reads TGTGCCAGCAGCCAGGCCGGGGGGAACACTGAAGCTTTCTTT. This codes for CASSQAGGNTEAFF.

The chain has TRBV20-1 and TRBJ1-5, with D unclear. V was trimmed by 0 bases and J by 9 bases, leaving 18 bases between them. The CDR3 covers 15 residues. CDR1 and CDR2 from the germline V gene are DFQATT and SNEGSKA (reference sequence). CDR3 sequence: CSARDQHGNLRPQHF. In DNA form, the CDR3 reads TGCAGTGCTAGAGATCAGCACGGGAACCTACGGCCCCAGCATTTT.

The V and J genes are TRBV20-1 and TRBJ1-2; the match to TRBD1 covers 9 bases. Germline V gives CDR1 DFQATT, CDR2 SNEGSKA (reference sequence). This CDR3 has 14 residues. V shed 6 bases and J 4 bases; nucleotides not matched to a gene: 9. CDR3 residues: CSADPGQGAYGYTF. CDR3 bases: TGCAGTGCGGACCCGGGACAGGGTGCCTATGGCTACACCTTC.

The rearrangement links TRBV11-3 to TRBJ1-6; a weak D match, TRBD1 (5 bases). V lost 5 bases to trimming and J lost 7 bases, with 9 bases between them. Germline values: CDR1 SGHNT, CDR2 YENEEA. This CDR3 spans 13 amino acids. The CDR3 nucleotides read TGTGCCAGCAGCGCTGACAGAAATTCACCCCTCCACTTT. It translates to CASSADRNSPLHF.

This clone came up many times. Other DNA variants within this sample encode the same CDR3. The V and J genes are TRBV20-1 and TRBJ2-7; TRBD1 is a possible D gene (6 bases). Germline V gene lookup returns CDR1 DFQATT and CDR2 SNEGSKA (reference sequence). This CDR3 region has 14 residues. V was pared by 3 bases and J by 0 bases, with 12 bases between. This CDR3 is CSASSRDNSYEQYF. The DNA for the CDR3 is TGCAGTGCTAGTAGCCGGGACAACTCCTACGAGCAGTACTTC.

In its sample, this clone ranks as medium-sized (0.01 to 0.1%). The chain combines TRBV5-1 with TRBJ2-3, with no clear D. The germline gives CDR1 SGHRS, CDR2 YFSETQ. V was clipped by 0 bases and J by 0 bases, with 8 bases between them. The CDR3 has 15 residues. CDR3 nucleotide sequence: TGCGCCAGCAGCTTGGCCGGCAGGAGCACAGATACGCAGTATTTT. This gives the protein CASSLAGRSTDTQYF.

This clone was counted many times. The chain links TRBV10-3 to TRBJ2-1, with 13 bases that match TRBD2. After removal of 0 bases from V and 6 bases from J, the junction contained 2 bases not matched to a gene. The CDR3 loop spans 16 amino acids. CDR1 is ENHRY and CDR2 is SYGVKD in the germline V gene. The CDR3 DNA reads TGTGCCATCAGTGAGTCGACTAGCGGGGGGATCAATGAGCAGTTCTTC. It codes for CAISESTSGGINEQFF.

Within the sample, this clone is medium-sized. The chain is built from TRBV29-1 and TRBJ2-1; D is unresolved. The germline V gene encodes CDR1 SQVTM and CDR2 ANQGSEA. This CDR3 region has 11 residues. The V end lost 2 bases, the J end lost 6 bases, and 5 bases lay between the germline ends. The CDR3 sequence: CSVEPSNEQFF. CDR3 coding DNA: TGCAGCGTTGAACCTTCCAATGAGCAGTTCTTC.

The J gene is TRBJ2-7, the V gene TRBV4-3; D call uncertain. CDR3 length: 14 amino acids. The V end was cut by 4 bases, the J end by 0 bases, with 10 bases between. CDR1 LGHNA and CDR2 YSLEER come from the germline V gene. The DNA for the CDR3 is TGCGCCAGCAGCCCGGCACTTTACTCCTACGAGCAGTACTTC. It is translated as CASSPALYSYEQYF.

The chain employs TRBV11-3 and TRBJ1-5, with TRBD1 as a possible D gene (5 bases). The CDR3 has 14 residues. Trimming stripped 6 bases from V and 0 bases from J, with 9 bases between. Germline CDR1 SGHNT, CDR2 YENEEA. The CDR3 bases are TGTGCCAGCAGTGGGGGAAATAGCAATCAGCCCCAGCATTTT. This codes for CASSGGNSNQPQHF.

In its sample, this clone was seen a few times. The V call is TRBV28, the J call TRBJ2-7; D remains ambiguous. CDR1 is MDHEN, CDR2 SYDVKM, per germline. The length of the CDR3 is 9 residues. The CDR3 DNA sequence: TGTGCCAGCTCAAAGGGAATTCCCGTC. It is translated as CASSKGIPV.

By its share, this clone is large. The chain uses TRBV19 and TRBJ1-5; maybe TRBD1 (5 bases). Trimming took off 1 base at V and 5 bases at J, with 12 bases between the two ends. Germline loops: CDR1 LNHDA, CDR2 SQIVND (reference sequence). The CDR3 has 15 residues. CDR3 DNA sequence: TGTGCCAGTAGTATAGTAAGTGGAGGGGATCAGCCCCAGCATTTT. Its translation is CASSIVSGGDQPQHF. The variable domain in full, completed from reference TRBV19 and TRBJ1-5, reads DGGITQSPKYLFRKEGQNVTLSCEQNLNHDAMYWYRQDPGQGLRLIYYSQIVNDFQKGDIAEGYSVSREKKESFPLTVTSAQKNPTAFYLCASSIVSGGDQPQHFGDGTRLSIL.